This T cell receptor (beta chain) is from a study of T cell repertoires in ileal Crohn's disease. Findings and caveats of the study: Clonal expansions were more frequent in active smokers than non-smokers at surgery. All patients with clonality above 26.8% had endoscopic recurrence. Mucosal expansions were suggested to be mainly CD8 T cells.

Remarks on this clone: Its antigen is as yet unknown.

Profiling relied on immunoSEQ multiplex PCR, and the TCRdb table lists in-frame clones only, not all of them. This repertoire shows more than 12,000 clones, 78% found once; its top ten account for approximately 4%. The sequenced sample was ileal tissue. This TCR derives from an adult with Crohn's disease.

CDR3 nucleotide sequence: TGTGCCAGCAGCATTACTTTGGACGAGCAGTACTTC. Amino acid sequence: CASSITLDEQYF. The chain uses TRBV6-6 and TRBJ2-7; the D is unclear. The germline gives CDR1 MNHNY, CDR2 SVGAGI (reference sequence). V dropped 6 bases and J dropped 5 bases, with 11 bases sitting between them. The CDR3 contains 12 residues.